The following is a T cell receptor (beta chain) sequence with its context. This clonotype was detected a few times. Its antigen remains undetermined. The input lacks base qualities; no much larger clone sits a single base away. The CDR3 goes from the cysteine to the phenylalanine over 14 residues. The read is trimmed to its CDR3 DNA, 42 bases read in frame from base 1. As encoded in the germline V gene (reference sequence), CDR1 is DFQATT while CDR2 is SNEGSKA. V is pared back by 2 bases and J by 1 base, with 8 bases lying between the germline termini. These data are taken from a study of molecular identifiers for immune sequencing clone quantification (dated by TCRdb to the late 2010s). With regard to the full study: For a replicate experiment, RNA from 20,000 or 100,000 naive CD8 T cells was divided into five aliquots, and four of the five aliquots were sequenced. This methods study benchmarked molecular-identifier clustering-based TCR repertoire sequencing (MIDCIRS) and TCR RNA copy counting, using CD8 T cells to do so. The research as a whole found: Identical TCR molecules sharing a barcode could cause highly expanded clone sizes to be underestimated. In CMV-specific effector cells, clones with more than 20 RNA copies contained over 99% of molecules, whereas in naive cells such clones contained under 1% of molecules. A single cell's worth of spiked-in Jurkat TCR RNA was reported detectable even among around 970,000 naive CD8 T cells. Spiked-in Jurkat TCR RNA (approximately 10 copies' worth), which is not part of the donor repertoire, was contained in the naive libraries. When barcode sub-clustering was omitted, TCR diversity was inflated by chimeric consensus sequences, with chimeras reaching as high as 47%. Approximately 2.7 recovered TCR RNA copies per cell were obtained by modeling, versus about ten by digital PCR, implying a capture efficiency of 30% to 35%.

Libraries of naive CD8 T cells were generated from about 21,000 to 970,000 sorted cells, with 10%, 30% or 50% of the purified RNA used. On a BD FACSAria II, naive CD8 T cells were FACS-sorted as CD8+CD4-CCR7+CD45RA+ and collected into RLT Plus buffer. Approximately nine TCR copies' worth of Jurkat RNA were spiked into about 20,000-1,100,000 naive CD8 T cell samples to test detection sensitivity. CD8 T cells were enriched using RosetteSep CD8+ T Cell Enrichment Cocktail and Ficoll-Paque, and the enriched cells then underwent ACK red cell lysis. Libraries came from PCR. The data were produced on an Illumina HiSeq 4000. Bulk TCR libraries were made following a previously described method, with the TCR primers given in Table S5. Total RNA was purified with the Qiagen AllPrep DNA/RNA kit. Before analysis, reads from multiple sequencing runs of the same library were pooled. Per the authors' processing: Reads were retained only if the reads had an exact TCR constant sequence, and the retained reads were trimmed to 150 nt and grouped according to their 12-nt molecular barcodes. Reads in each barcode group were sub-clustered using a 15% Levenshtein threshold, and a quality-weighted consensus sequence was built for each RNA molecule. Non-functional sequences were discarded, and so were lower-count sequences lying one edit away from another sequence. Based on fitting two negative binomial distributions, any barcode sub-cluster with under 20% of the maximum read count was discarded. TCRdb reran the public reads through fastp at Q25 and MiXCR, keeping productive beta chains. Entries are consolidated by CDR3 protein sequence, retaining the most common genes and DNA. The V and J calls and clone size come from TCRdb's table, not from the authors' own analysis. This sample holds more than 450,000 distinct CDR3 sequences; about 22% were observed only once. The top ten clonotypes cover approximately 0.8% of the sample.

The chain links TRBV20-1 with TRBJ2-2, and the D gene may be TRBD1, 5 bases matching. The sequenced sample consisted of naive CD8+ T cells from blood, with Jurkat cell RNA spiked in. This sample's cell subset or site label indicates: FACS-sorted CD8+CD4-CCR7+CD45RA+ naive T cells. The receptor was derived from a human donor in good health. Some libraries in this study had Jurkat cell RNA spiked in. CDR3 sequence: CSARPRVNTGELFF. The nucleotide sequence reads TGCAGTGCTAGACCCAGGGTGAACACCGGGGAGCTGTTTTTT.